The T cell receptor beta chain described here comes from a study of cytomegalovirus exposure and HLA in healthy donors. Study observations and caveats: Most TCR sequences showed up rarely, but some public TCRs showed up in many donors. Data from an earlier analysis indicated that most TCR beta V segments were productive either about 90% or about 30% of the time.

Concerning this clone: The antigen remains unidentified.

PCR primers comprised 60 Vbeta and 13 Jbeta primers. Using immunoSEQ multiplex PCR, the repertoire was profiled, and TCRdb retains in-frame clones only, with some absent. The sample yields 200,000 or so clones, roughly 83% seen once. CDR3 length: 11 amino acids. Trimming removed 7 bases from V and 8 bases from J; junction bases left unmatched: 7. CDR1 and CDR2 (germline): SQVTM, ANQGSEA. This TCR was recovered from a boy aged 5 to 17 in good health and CMV-seronegative. V gene TRBV29-1 combines with J gene TRBJ1-2; 7 bases fit TRBD1. Sequences were obtained from PBMCs. For the CDR3, the DNA is TGCAGCGAATCGACAGGGCACGGCTACACCTTC. Its translation is CSESTGHGYTF.